Listed here are 18 T cell receptor beta chains from one sample, sequenced in a study of glioma-infiltrating T cells. Amplification of TCR alpha and beta CDR3 regions from RNA used iRepertoire nested multiplex PCR. From the multiplex PCR reads, TCRdb called clonotypes with MiXCR, one entry per CDR3 protein. The data hold around 100,000 distinct CDR3 sequences, with less than 30% observed a single time. The sample comprised glioma tissue, nonneoplastic brain tissue, or PBMCs (not recorded which). These receptors all stem from a human donor with low-grade glioma or glioblastoma, undergoing nonglioma brain surgery, or in good health (not recorded which).

This clonotype showed up many times. This CDR3 is CASSSRGAAGANVLTF. The CDR3 DNA sequence: TGTGCCAGCAGCTCGCGCGGGGCTGCTGGGGCCAACGTCCTGACTTTC. The V call is TRBV7-8, the J call TRBJ2-6; tentative D call: TRBD2 (6 bases). Trimming removed 4 bases at V and 2 bases at J, with 12 bases between. This CDR3 region has 16 residues. CDR1 is SGHVS, CDR2 FQNEAQ, per germline.

This clonotype has at least ten counts. The V and J genes are TRBV6-1 and TRBJ1-4; no firm D call. V was clipped by 2 bases and J by 4 bases, with 14 bases between them. CDR3 length equals 16 residues. The germline gives CDR1 MNHNS, CDR2 SASEGT. CDR3 bases: TGTGCCAGCAGTGAAACAGTCCGGGCGTTTAATGAAAAACTGTTTTTT. Translating it yields CASSETVRAFNEKLFF.

This clonotype has ten or more counts. The CDR3 bases are TGTGCCAGCAGTCCCCGGGACAGGGTTTCACCCCTCCACTTT. The encoded protein is CASSPRDRVSPLHF. V is TRBV6-1 and J is TRBJ1-6; 9 positions match TRBD1. With 5 bases clipped from V and 9 bases from J, the junction kept 5 bases outside the gene matches. The V gene's germline CDR1 is MNHNS and CDR2 SASEGT. CDR3 length equals 14 residues.

This clonotype was recorded at least ten times. J is TRBJ2-3 and V is TRBV6-1, with D perhaps TRBD2 (6 bases). CDR3 length: 15 residues. With 5 bases removed from V and 6 bases from J, the gap between germline ends came to 18 bases. From germline, CDR1 is MNHNS and CDR2 SASEGT. The CDR3 spells CASSRRLVKWDTQYF. The CDR3, as DNA: TGTGCCAGCAGTCGCCGACTAGTTAAGTGGGATACGCAGTATTTT.

This clonotype showed up just a few times. The chain uses TRBV12-3 or TRBV12-4 and TRBJ1-1; maybe TRBD1 (5 bases). V shed 6 bases and J shed 6 bases, with 17 bases lying between them. The CDR3 runs to 14 residues. The CDR3 is CASSPTALTAEAFF. Here the CDR3 DNA reads TGTGCCAGCAGCCCGACAGCCCTAACGGCTGAAGCTTTCTTT.

This clonotype was counted ten times or more. The genes are TRBV20-1 and TRBJ2-7; no definite D call. V was pared by 0 bases and J by 6 bases, with 15 bases between. CDR1 and CDR2 (germline): DFQATT, SNEGSKA (reference sequence). The CDR3 is 14 amino acids. The CDR3 is CSARDPVIFTEQYF. CDR3 nucleotide sequence: TGCAGTGCTAGAGATCCCGTCATATTTACCGAGCAGTACTTC.

In regard to this clonotype: Being one base from a much bigger clone, this may be a read error. The V gene is TRBV14, the J gene TRBJ1-1; no definite D call. Per the germline V gene, CDR1 is SGHDN and CDR2 is FVKESK. This CDR3 is built from 11 residues. Trimming cost V 7 bases and J 4 bases, with 7 bases left between them. CDR3 sequence (DNA): TGTGCCAGCAAATCGAGCACTGAAGCTTTCTTT. Translated, it gives CASKSSTEAFF. The variable domain in full, with the rest retrieved from reference TRBV14 and TRBJ1-1, is EAGVTQFPSHSVIEKGQTVTLRCDPISGHDNLYWYRRVMGKEIKFLLHFVKESKQDESGMPNNRFLAERTGGTYSTLKVQPAELEDSGVYFCASKSSTEAFFGQGTRLTVV.

Comments on this clonotype: A much more abundant neighbour one base away suggests this may be a read error. The chain joins TRBV7-9 to TRBJ2-3, with D hard to call. The CDR3 runs to 14 residues. Germline values: CDR1 SEHNR, CDR2 FQNEAQ (reference sequence). CDR3 region: CASSLLAIPPTQCF. DNA for the CDR3: TGTGCCAGCAGCTTACTTGCCATCCCCCCTACGCAGTGTTTT.

This clonotype was seen ten or more times. The CDR3, as DNA: TGTGCCAGCGCTCTGGTACAGAGCAATGATGAAGCTTTCTTT. Encoded protein: CASALVQSNDEAFF. V is TRBV6-1 and J is TRBJ1-1; D unclear. The CDR3 consists of 14 residues. Germline-derived CDR1 and CDR2 are MNHNS and SASEGT. Between the trimmed V and J ends, which lost 8 bases and 7 bases, there was a span of 20 bases.

In regard to this clonotype: One junction end disagrees with the germline gene, perhaps due to a read error. The V call is TRBV19, the J call TRBJ2-1; perhaps TRBD1 as D (5 bases). CDR3 length: 16 residues. Per germline, CDR1 LNHDA and CDR2 SQIVND (reference sequence). DNA of the CDR3: TGTGCCAGTGGTATAGTCGCTACAGGAACCTACAATGAGCAGTTCTTC. Translation gives CASGIVATGTYNEQFF.

The rearrangement uses TRBV11-1 and TRBJ2-7, with D perhaps matching TRBD1 (6 bases). The length of the CDR3 is 15 residues. The ends were cut back, 1 base at V and 5 bases at J, with 15 bases in the middle. Germline lookup yields CDR1 SGHAT and CDR2 FQDESV (reference sequence). This chain's CDR3 is CASSLEGVDPHEQYF. CDR3 DNA: TGTGCCAGCAGCTTAGAGGGGGTGGACCCCCACGAGCAGTACTTC.

This clonotype was recorded a few times. The CDR3 loop reads CASSQRETEAFF. The CDR3 DNA follows: TGTGCCAGCAGCCAGAGGGAAACTGAAGCTTTCTTT. V gene TRBV3-1 combines with J gene TRBJ1-1, with no clear D. CDR3 length: 12 amino acids. Trimming stripped 3 bases from V and 5 bases from J, with 7 bases between. Germline values: CDR1 LGHDT, CDR2 YNNKEL (reference sequence).

This clonotype was observed a handful of times. The chain couples TRBV28 to TRBJ1-3; 7 nucleotides agree with TRBD1. The CDR3 runs to 16 residues. V dropped 7 bases and J dropped 2; count of bases not matched to a gene: 11. Per germline, CDR1 MDHEN and CDR2 SYDVKM. CDR3 DNA: TGTGCCAGCACCAACACCGGACAGGCAGCTGGAAACACCATATATTTT. It specifies CASTNTGQAAGNTIYF.

As to this clonotype: At one end, the junction sequence differs from germline, possibly due to a read error. The chain links TRBV6-5 to TRBJ1-1, with a possible D match to TRBD1 (5 bases). The germline V gene encodes CDR1 MNHEY and CDR2 SVGAGI. This CDR3 region has 15 residues. The CDR3 loop reads CAISESQERIPEAFF. The CDR3 DNA reads TGTGCCATCAGTGAGTCACAGGAGCGAATACCTGAAGCTTTCTTT.

This clonotype has a count of ten or more. This chain joins TRBV6-1 and TRBJ2-3; tentatively, D is TRBD1 or TRBD2 (6 bases each). Trimming took 4 bases from V and 2 from J, leaving 13 bases between them. Germline CDR1 and CDR2: MNHNS and SASEGT. CDR3 length: 15 residues. As DNA, the CDR3 is TGTGCCAGCAGTGGGGGGGACACCTCCACAGATACGCAGTATTTT. It translates to CASSGGDTSTDTQYF.

There are many counts of this clonotype. The V gene is TRBV5-1, the J gene TRBJ2-5; D is possibly TRBD1 (5 bases). Trimming stripped 1 base from V and 5 bases from J, with 6 bases between. The CDR3 is made up of 12 amino acids. Germline V gene lookup returns CDR1 SGHRS and CDR2 YFSETQ. The CDR3 bases are TGCGCCAGCAGCTTGCCAGGGGAGACCCAGTACTTC. Amino acid sequence: CASSLPGETQYF.

On this clonotype itself: With a much larger clone just one base away, this may be a read error. This rearrangement joins TRBV4-1 to TRBJ1-1, with TRBD1 matching over 8 bases. The CDR3 runs to 13 residues. Germline V gives CDR1 MGHRA, CDR2 YSYEKL. DNA for the CDR3: TGCGCCAGCAGTACATTACAGGGGGATGAAGCTTTATTT. Translating it yields CASSTLQGDEALF.

At least ten counts were recorded for this clonotype. The V gene is TRBV6-1, the J gene TRBJ1-5; 9 nucleotides line up with TRBD1. The trim removed 5 bases at V and 7 bases at J, leaving 9 bases unmatched. CDR3 length equals 15 residues. Germline V lookup: CDR1 MNHNS, CDR2 SASEGT. The CDR3 protein is CASSNPGQGDQPQHF. The CDR3, as DNA: TGTGCCAGCAGTAATCCGGGACAGGGTGACCAGCCCCAGCATTTT.